This T cell receptor beta chain emerged from a study of cytomegalovirus exposure and HLA in healthy donors. Remarks on this clone: Its antigen is unidentified.

The germline gives CDR1 SGHRS, CDR2 YFSETQ. Trimming cost V 0 bases and J 7 bases; bases outside gene matches: 5. CDR3 length: 16 residues. Every donor was a healthy person donating bone marrow. 60 Vbeta and 13 Jbeta primers were used in PCR. Libraries were prepared by immunoSEQ multiplex PCR; TCRdb keeps only in-frame clonotypes and omits some of them. Among 200,000 to 250,000 clones listed, over 70% were seen once. Findings of the study overall: Sequencing likely generated an artifact that appeared as a cluster of highly shared sequence variants. Rare TCR sequences predominated, though certain public TCRs were found in many donors. A later look showed TCR association rates differing by HLA locus, highest for DRB1 and lowest for HLA-C.

The sample comprised PBMCs. The TCR comes from a boy between 2 and 10 years old in good health and CMV-seronegative. The V gene is TRBV5-1, the J gene TRBJ2-2; 11 bases line up with TRBD1. CDR3 coding DNA: TGCGCCAGCAGCTTGGACTGGACAGGGGGCATCGGGGAGCTGTTTTTT. It codes for CASSLDWTGGIGELFF.